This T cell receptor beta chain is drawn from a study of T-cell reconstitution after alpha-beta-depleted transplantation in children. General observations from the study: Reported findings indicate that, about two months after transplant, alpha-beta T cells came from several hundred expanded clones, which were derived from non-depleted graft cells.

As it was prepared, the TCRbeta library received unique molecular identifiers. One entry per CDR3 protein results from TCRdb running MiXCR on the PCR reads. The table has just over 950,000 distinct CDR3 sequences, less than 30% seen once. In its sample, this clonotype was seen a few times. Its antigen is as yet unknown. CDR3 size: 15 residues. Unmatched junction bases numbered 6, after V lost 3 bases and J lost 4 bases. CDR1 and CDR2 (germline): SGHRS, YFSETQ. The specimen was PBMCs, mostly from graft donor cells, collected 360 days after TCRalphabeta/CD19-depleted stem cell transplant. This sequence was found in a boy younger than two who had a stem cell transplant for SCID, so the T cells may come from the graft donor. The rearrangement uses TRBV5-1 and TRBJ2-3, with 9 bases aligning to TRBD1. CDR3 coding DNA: TGCGCCAGCAGCTCAAGGACAGGGGAGGCAGATACGCAGTATTTT. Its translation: CASSSRTGEADTQYF.